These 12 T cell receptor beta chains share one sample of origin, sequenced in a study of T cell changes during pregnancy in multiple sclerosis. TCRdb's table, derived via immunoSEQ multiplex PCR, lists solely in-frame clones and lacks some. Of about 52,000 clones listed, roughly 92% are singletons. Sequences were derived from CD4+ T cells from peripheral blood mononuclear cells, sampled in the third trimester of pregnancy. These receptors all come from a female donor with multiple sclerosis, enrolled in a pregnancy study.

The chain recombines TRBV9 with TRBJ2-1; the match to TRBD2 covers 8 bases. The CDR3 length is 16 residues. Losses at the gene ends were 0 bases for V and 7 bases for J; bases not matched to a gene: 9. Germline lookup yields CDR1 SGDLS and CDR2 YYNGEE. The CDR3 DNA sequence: TGTGCCAGCAGCGTAGGAAGCGGGGGAGGGTGGAATGAGCAGTTCTTC. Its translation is CASSVGSGGGWNEQFF. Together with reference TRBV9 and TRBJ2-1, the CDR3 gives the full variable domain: DSGVTQTPKHLITATGQRVTLRCSPRSGDLSVYWYQQSLDQGLQFLIQYYNGEERAKGNILERFSAQQFPDLHSELNLSSLELGDSALYFCASSVGSGGGWNEQFFGPGTRLTVL.

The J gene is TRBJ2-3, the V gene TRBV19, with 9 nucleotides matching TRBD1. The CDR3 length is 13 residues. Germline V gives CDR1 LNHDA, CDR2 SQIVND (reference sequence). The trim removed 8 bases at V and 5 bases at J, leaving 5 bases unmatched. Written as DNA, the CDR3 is TGTGCCAGTCAACAGGGGGCAGGAGATACGCAGTATTTT. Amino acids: CASQQGAGDTQYF. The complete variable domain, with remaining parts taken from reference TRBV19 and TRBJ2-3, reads DGGITQSPKYLFRKEGQNVTLSCEQNLNHDAMYWYRQDPGQGLRLIYYSQIVNDFQKGDIAEGYSVSREKKESFPLTVTSAQKNPTAFYLCASQQGAGDTQYFGPGTRLTVL.

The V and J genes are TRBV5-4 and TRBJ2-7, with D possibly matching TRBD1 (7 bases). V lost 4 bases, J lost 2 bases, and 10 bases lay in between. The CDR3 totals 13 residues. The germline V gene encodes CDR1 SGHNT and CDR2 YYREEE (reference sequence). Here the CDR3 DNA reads TGTGCCAGCAGCGCGGGACAGACCTACGAGCAGTACTTC. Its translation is CASSAGQTYEQYF. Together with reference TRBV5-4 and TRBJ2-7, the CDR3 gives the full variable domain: ETGVTQSPTHLIKTRGQQVTLRCSSQSGHNTVSWYQQALGQGPQFIFQYYREEENGRGNFPPRFSGLQFPNYSSELNVNALELDDSALYLCASSAGQTYEQYFGPGTRLTVT.

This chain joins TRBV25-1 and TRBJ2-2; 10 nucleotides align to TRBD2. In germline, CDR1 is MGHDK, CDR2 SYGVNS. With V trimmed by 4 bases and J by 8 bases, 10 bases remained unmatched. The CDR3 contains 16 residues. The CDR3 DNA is TGTGCCAGCAGTGTTAGCGGGGGGCCACCCGGGGGGGAGCTGTTTTTT. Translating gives CASSVSGGPPGGELFF. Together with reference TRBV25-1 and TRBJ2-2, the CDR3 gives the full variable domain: EADIYQTPRYLVIGTGKKITLECSQTMGHDKMYWYQQDPGMELHLIHYSYGVNSTEKGDLSSESTVSRIRTEHFPLTLESARPSHTSQYLCASSVSGGPPGGELFFGEGSRLTVL.

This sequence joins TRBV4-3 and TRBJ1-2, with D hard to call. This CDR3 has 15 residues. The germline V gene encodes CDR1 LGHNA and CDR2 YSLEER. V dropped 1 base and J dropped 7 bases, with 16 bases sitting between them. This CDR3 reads CASSQAIGPRFGYTF. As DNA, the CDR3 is TGCGCCAGCAGCCAAGCCATTGGGCCTCGGTTTGGCTACACCTTC.

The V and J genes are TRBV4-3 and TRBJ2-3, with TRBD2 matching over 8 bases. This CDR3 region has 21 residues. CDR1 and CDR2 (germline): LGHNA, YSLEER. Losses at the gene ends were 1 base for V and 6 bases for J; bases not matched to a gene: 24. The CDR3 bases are TGCGCCAGCAGCCAAGGGTACCCCACGGAGGATAAGCGGGGGCATTGGGATACGCAGTATTTT. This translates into CASSQGYPTEDKRGHWDTQYF.

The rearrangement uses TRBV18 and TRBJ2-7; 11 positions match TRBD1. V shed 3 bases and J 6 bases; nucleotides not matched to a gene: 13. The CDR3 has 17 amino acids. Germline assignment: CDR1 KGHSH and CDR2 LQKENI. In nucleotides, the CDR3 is TGTGCCAGCTCACCGGCAGGACAGGGGGCCCCCCTGGGCGAGCAGTACTTC. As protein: CASSPAGQGAPLGEQYF.

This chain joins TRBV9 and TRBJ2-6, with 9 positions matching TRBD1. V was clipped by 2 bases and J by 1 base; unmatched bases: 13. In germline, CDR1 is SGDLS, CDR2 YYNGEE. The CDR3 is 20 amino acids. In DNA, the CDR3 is TGTGCCAGCAGCGTCCTCATGGGGGGACAGGGCCTTTCTGGGGCCAACGTCCTGACTTTC. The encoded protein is CASSVLMGGQGLSGANVLTF. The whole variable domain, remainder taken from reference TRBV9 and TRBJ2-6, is DSGVTQTPKHLITATGQRVTLRCSPRSGDLSVYWYQQSLDQGLQFLIQYYNGEERAKGNILERFSAQQFPDLHSELNLSSLELGDSALYFCASSVLMGGQGLSGANVLTFGAGSRLTVL.

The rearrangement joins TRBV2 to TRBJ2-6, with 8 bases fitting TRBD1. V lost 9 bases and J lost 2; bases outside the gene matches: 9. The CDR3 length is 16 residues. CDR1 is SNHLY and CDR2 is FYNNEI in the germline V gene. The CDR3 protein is CARRGSRGPGANVLTF. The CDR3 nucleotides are TGTGCCAGACGGGGAAGCAGGGGGCCTGGGGCCAACGTCCTGACTTTC. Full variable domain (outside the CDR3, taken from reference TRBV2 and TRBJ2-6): EPEVTQTPSHQVTQMGQEVILRCVPISNHLYFYWYRQILGQKVEFLVSFYNNEISEKSEIFDDQFSVERPDGSNFTLKIRSTKLEDSAMYFCARRGSRGPGANVLTFGAGSRLTVL.

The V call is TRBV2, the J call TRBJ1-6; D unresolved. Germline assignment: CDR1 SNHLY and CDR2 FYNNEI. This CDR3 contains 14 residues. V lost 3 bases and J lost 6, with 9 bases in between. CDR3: CASSDVQINSPLHF. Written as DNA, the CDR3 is TGTGCCAGCAGTGACGTGCAGATTAATTCACCCCTCCACTTT.

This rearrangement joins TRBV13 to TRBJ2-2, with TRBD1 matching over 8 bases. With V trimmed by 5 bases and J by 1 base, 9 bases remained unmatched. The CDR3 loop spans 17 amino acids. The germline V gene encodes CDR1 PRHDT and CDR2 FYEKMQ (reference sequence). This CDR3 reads CASSTRTGRGNTGELFF. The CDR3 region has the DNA TGTGCCAGCAGCACTCGGACAGGGCGGGGGAACACCGGGGAGCTGTTTTTT.

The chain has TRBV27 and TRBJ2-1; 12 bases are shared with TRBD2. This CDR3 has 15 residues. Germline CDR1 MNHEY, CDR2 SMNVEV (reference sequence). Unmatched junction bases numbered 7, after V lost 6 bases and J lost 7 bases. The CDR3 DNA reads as TGTGCCAGCAGCTTTACTAGCGGGGGGTCAAATGAGCAGTTCTTC. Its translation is CASSFTSGGSNEQFF.